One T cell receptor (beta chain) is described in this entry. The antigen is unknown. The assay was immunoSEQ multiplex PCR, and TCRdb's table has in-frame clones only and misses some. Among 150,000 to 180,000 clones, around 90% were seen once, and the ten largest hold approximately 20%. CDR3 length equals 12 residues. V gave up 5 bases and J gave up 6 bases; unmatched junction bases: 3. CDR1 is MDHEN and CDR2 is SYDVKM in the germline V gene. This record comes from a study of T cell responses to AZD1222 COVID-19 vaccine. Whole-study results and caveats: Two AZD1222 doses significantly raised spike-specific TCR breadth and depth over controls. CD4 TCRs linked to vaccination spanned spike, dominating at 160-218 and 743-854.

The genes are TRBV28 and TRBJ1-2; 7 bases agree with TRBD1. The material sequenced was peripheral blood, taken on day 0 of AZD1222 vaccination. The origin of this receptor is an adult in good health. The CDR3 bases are TGTGCCAGCAGTACGACAGGGCATGGCTACACCTTC. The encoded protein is CASSTTGHGYTF.